Below, 31 T cell receptor beta chains from the same sample are listed, as sequenced in a study of shared clonotypes between healthy human individuals. TCRdb's table, derived via immunoSEQ multiplex PCR, lists solely in-frame clones and lacks some. The data contain about 2.1 million clones, about 94% of them singletons. Naive CD8 isolation took CD45RO-negative cells positively selected for CCR7 and excluded terminally differentiated effector memory CD45RA+ cells. Sample: naive CD8+ T cells from PBMCs. These receptors were obtained from a man aged 18 to 29 in good health. Some clones in this sample may be carry-over from other donors' samples.

This chain connects TRBV6-6 to TRBJ2-1; D gene uncertain. The CDR3 consists of 13 residues. V was trimmed by 8 bases and J by 5 bases, leaving 13 bases between them. Germline V CDR1 and CDR2: MNHNY, SVGAGI (reference sequence). CDR3 DNA sequence: TGTGCCAGCTCGTTTCAATTCAACAATGAGCAGTTCTTC. It translates to CASSFQFNNEQFF.

V usage is TRBV9 and J usage is TRBJ1-3; D is unclear. V dropped 2 bases and J dropped 2 bases, with 14 bases sitting between them. CDR3 size: 16 residues. Germline CDR1 and CDR2: SGDLS and YYNGEE. In DNA, the CDR3 is TGTGCCAGCAGCGTCGGCCTAGTCGGGACTGGAAACACCATATATTTT. It is translated as CASSVGLVGTGNTIYF.

The rearrangement links TRBV2 to TRBJ2-7, with D possibly being TRBD1 or TRBD2 (6 bases each). This CDR3 region has 15 residues. Trimming took off 2 bases at V and 5 bases at J, with 16 bases between the two ends. Germline loops: CDR1 SNHLY, CDR2 FYNNEI. The CDR3 sequence: CASSESRGRTHEQYF. DNA for the CDR3: TGTGCCAGCAGTGAATCGAGGGGGAGGACCCACGAGCAGTACTTC.

The chain joins TRBV6-5 to TRBJ1-1, with unresolved D. Germline lookup yields CDR1 MNHEY and CDR2 SVGAGI. The length of the CDR3 is 13 residues. V lost 8 bases, J lost 5 bases, and 15 bases lay in between. The CDR3 sequence is CASRLRWETEAFF. DNA for the CDR3: TGTGCCAGCCGCTTGCGATGGGAAACTGAAGCTTTCTTT.

This chain joins TRBV28 and TRBJ2-7, with TRBD2 as a possible D gene (6 bases). The CDR3 is 13 residues long. Trimming removed 3 bases from V and 4 bases from J, with 10 bases in between. Germline V gives CDR1 MDHEN, CDR2 SYDVKM. The CDR3 region has the DNA TGTGCCAGCAGTTTGGAGGGTATTTACGAGCAGTACTTC. Residues: CASSLEGIYEQYF.

The rearrangement uses TRBV15 and TRBJ2-3, with TRBD2 matching over 7 bases. CDR3 length: 15 amino acids. Trimming cost V 3 bases and J 6 bases; bases outside gene matches: 9. Germline V gene lookup returns CDR1 LNHNV and CDR2 YYDKDF (reference sequence). This CDR3 is CATSSKWEGWDTQYF. As DNA, the CDR3 is TGTGCCACCAGCAGTAAGTGGGAGGGATGGGATACGCAGTATTTT.

The rearrangement uses TRBV28 and TRBJ2-7, with 8 bases fitting TRBD2. Germline V gene data show CDR1 as MDHEN and CDR2 as SYDVKM. V lost 3 bases to trimming and J lost 1 base; unmatched junction nucleotides: 5. The CDR3 is made up of 15 amino acids. The DNA for the CDR3 is TGTGCCAGCAGTTTTACTTCTAGCGGGTCCTACGAGCAGTACTTC. Protein: CASSFTSSGSYEQYF.

This clone came up once. This chain joins TRBV5-4 and TRBJ2-5; 8 bases align to TRBD1. The CDR3 runs to 15 residues. V lost 0 bases to trimming and J lost 5 bases; unmatched junction nucleotides: 6. Germline V CDR1 and CDR2: SGHNT, YYREEE (reference sequence). DNA of the CDR3: TGTGCCAGCAGCTTGGCCAGGGGGCGTCCGGAGACCCAGTACTTC. Translating gives CASSLARGRPETQYF.

The V call is TRBV7-9, the J call TRBJ2-1, with D perhaps matching TRBD1 or TRBD2 (5 bases each). CDR1 and CDR2 from the germline V gene are SEHNR and FQNEAQ (reference sequence). V shed 6 bases and J shed 9 bases, with 27 bases lying between them. CDR3 length: 17 residues. CDR3 residues: CASSSSDPQRPGAEQFF. The CDR3 DNA is TGTGCCAGCAGTTCCTCGGACCCCCAAAGGCCCGGGGCTGAGCAGTTCTTC.

The chain's CDR3 is CASSGQGAGELFF. In DNA form, the CDR3 reads TGTGCCAGCAGCGGACAGGGGGCCGGGGAGCTGTTTTTT. V is TRBV6-6 and J is TRBJ2-2; TRBD1 agrees at 10 bases. CDR3 size: 13 residues. Germline V gives CDR1 MNHNY, CDR2 SVGAGI (reference sequence). J was trimmed by 6 bases and V by 6 bases; bases with no gene match: 1.

The chain is built from TRBV7-9 and TRBJ2-2, with TRBD1 matching 8 bases. CDR1 SEHNR and CDR2 FQNEAQ come from the germline V gene (reference sequence). The V and J ends lost 5 bases and 6 bases, in that order; junction bases with no gene match: 8. The CDR3 consists of 15 residues. The CDR3 bases are TGTGCCAGCAGCCCGCGGGACAGGAGGGCCGGGGAGCTGTTTTTT. Translation: CASSPRDRRAGELFF.

The chain carries TRBV5-6 and TRBJ2-7; D is uncertain. Germline V gene sequence: CDR1 SGHDT, CDR2 YYEEEE. Trimming left V 7 bases short and J 7 bases short, with 15 bases between. The CDR3 runs 12 residues. CDR3 sequence reads: CASGVDLREQYF. In DNA form, the CDR3 reads TGTGCCAGCGGGGTGGACCTTCGGGAGCAGTACTTC.

J is TRBJ2-7 and V is TRBV4-2; D is ambiguous. This CDR3 has 18 amino acids. Trimming stripped 0 bases from V and 4 bases from J, with 22 bases between. The germline CDR1 and CDR2 sequences are LGHNA and YNFKEQ. CDR3 protein: CASSQELGLGQTLYEQYF. DNA for the CDR3: TGTGCCAGCAGCCAAGAGTTGGGTTTGGGTCAGACCCTTTACGAGCAGTACTTC.

In nucleotides, the CDR3 is TGTGCCAGCAGCTTAGGCCCGTGGGGGACGGATACTAACTATGGCTACACCTTC. As protein: CASSLGPWGTDTNYGYTF. The V gene is TRBV7-9, the J gene TRBJ1-2; a weak D match, TRBD1 (5 bases). Germline CDR1 reads SEHNR; CDR2 reads FQNEAQ (reference sequence). The CDR3 runs 18 residues. V was trimmed by 1 base and J by 0 bases, leaving 18 bases between them.

V and J are TRBV7-2 and TRBJ1-4; the match to TRBD1 covers 7 bases. The V gene's germline CDR1 is SGHTA and CDR2 FQGNSA. The CDR3 consists of 15 residues. J gave up 5 bases and V 4 bases, and 7 bases lay outside the gene matches. CDR3 DNA: TGTGCCAGCAGCTCCAACAGGGGTCCCAATGAAAAACTGTTTTTT. Its protein product is CASSSNRGPNEKLFF.

The genes are TRBV7-9 and TRBJ2-5; D is tentatively TRBD1 or TRBD2 (5 bases each). This CDR3 is 18 amino acids long. Per germline, CDR1 SEHNR and CDR2 FQNEAQ (reference sequence). With 3 bases removed from V and 2 bases from J, the gap between germline ends came to 22 bases. The CDR3 DNA reads as TGTGCCAGCAGCTTTTGGCGCCCTGTGGGACCAAAACAAGAGACCCAGTACTTC. Translated, it gives CASSFWRPVGPKQETQYF.

As to this clone: Other DNA sequences from this sample encode an identical CDR3 as well. The gene calls are TRBV5-1 and TRBJ2-7, with TRBD2 as a possible D gene (6 bases). Trimming took off 0 bases at V and 0 bases at J, with 10 bases between the two ends. CDR1 SGHRS and CDR2 YFSETQ come from the germline V gene. The CDR3 length is 15 residues. The CDR3 coding sequence is TGCGCCAGCAGCTTGGAAGGGACTCGCTCCTACGAGCAGTACTTC. This gives the protein CASSLEGTRSYEQYF.

The chain recombines TRBV28 with TRBJ2-1; unclear D gene. Germline V gene data show CDR1 as MDHEN and CDR2 as SYDVKM. V was shortened by 2 bases and J by 9 bases, with 8 bases between the two germline ends. The CDR3 loop spans 12 amino acids. The chain's CDR3 is CASSLGWGEQFF. CDR3 DNA sequence: TGTGCCAGCAGTTTAGGGTGGGGTGAGCAGTTCTTC.

This chain joins TRBV5-6 and TRBJ2-1, with D perhaps TRBD1 (5 bases). The CDR3 has 12 amino acids. Germline V gives CDR1 SGHDT, CDR2 YYEEEE. The V gene lost 3 bases and the J gene lost 10 bases, with 11 bases spanning the gap. This CDR3 is CASSSYQGEQFF. The CDR3 coding sequence is TGTGCCAGCAGCTCGTACCAGGGCGAGCAGTTCTTC.

This chain uses TRBV27 with TRBJ2-1; D might be TRBD2 (6 bases). V shed 6 bases and J shed 9 bases, with 15 bases lying between them. Germline assignment: CDR1 MNHEY and CDR2 SMNVEV (reference sequence). The CDR3 is made up of 13 amino acids. The CDR3 loop is CASRGRREGEQFF. CDR3 DNA: TGTGCCAGCAGGGGGAGGCGGGAAGGTGAGCAGTTCTTC.

This clone has only one observation. The same CDR3 arises from other DNA sequences in this sample as well. The rearrangement joins TRBV28 to TRBJ2-1; TRBD2 aligns across 11 bases. Germline V lookup: CDR1 MDHEN, CDR2 SYDVKM. With V trimmed by 5 bases and J by 3 bases, 3 bases remained unmatched. There are 15 residues in the CDR3. DNA of the CDR3: TGTGCCAGCAGTCCTGGGACTAGCGGCTACAATGAGCAGTTCTTC. Encoded protein: CASSPGTSGYNEQFF.

As for this clone: Other nucleotide sequences in the sample specify the same CDR3. The rearrangement links TRBV19 to TRBJ1-1; D gene unclear. V was trimmed by 6 bases and J by 6 bases, leaving 8 bases between them. Germline CDR1 and CDR2: LNHDA and SQIVND (reference sequence). The CDR3 length is 11 residues. CDR3 sequence (DNA): TGTGCCAGTAGCCCGGGCCCTGAAGCTTTCTTT. Residues: CASSPGPEAFF.

V and J are TRBV5-1 and TRBJ2-7, with D possibly TRBD1 on 6 matching bases. Deletions cut 1 base from V and 2 bases from J, with 13 bases between. The CDR3 length is 15 residues. Germline V gene data show CDR1 as SGHRS and CDR2 as YFSETQ. CDR3 bases: TGCGCCAGCAGCTTGTCACAGGGCTATACCTACGAGCAGTACTTC. This codes for CASSLSQGYTYEQYF.

V is TRBV7-2 and J is TRBJ2-1, with 8 bases aligning to TRBD2. The CDR3 covers 16 residues. Germline V gives CDR1 SGHTA, CDR2 FQGNSA. The trim removed 2 bases at V and 8 bases at J, leaving 11 bases unmatched. The CDR3 region has the DNA TGTGCCAGCAGCTTACTTGACGGGAGGGCCATGGATGAGCAGTTCTTC. It specifies CASSLLDGRAMDEQFF. Looking up the rest from reference TRBV7-2 and TRBJ2-1 gives the full variable domain: GAGVSQSPSNKVTEKGKDVELRCDPISGHTALYWYRQSLGQGLEFLIYFQGNSAPDKSGLPSDRFSAERTGGSVSTLTIQRTQQEDSAVYLCASSLLDGRAMDEQFFGPGTRLTVL.

This rearrangement joins TRBV19 to TRBJ2-7; 8 positions agree with TRBD2. This CDR3 has 12 residues. Germline CDR1 reads LNHDA; CDR2 reads SQIVND (reference sequence). V lost 9 bases and J lost 3; bases outside the gene matches: 4. For the CDR3, the DNA is TGTGCCAGCTCAGGGACTAGCTACGAGCAGTACTTC. This translates into CASSGTSYEQYF.

The rearrangement links TRBV27 to TRBJ2-2; weak D call: TRBD2 (6 bases). The V gene lost 7 bases and the J gene lost 4 bases, with 13 bases spanning the gap. Germline loops: CDR1 MNHEY, CDR2 SMNVEV (reference sequence). The CDR3 runs to 14 residues. The CDR3 DNA follows: TGTGCCAGCAAGGTGACGGGGGTCACCGGGGAGCTGTTTTTT. Encoded protein: CASKVTGVTGELFF.

The chain links TRBV28 to TRBJ2-5, with D perhaps being TRBD1 or TRBD2 (5 bases each). CDR1 MDHEN and CDR2 SYDVKM come from the germline V gene. The CDR3 covers 15 residues. The V end lost 1 base, the J end lost 5 bases, and 14 bases lay between the germline ends. Here the CDR3 DNA reads TGTGCCAGCAGTTTATCCCTGGGACCGGTGGAGACCCAGTACTTC. This gives the protein CASSLSLGPVETQYF. The full variable domain, in which reference TRBV28 and TRBJ2-5 provide the parts outside the CDR3, is DVKVTQSSRYLVKRTGEKVFLECVQDMDHENMFWYRQDPGLGLRLIYFSYDVKMKEKGDIPEGYSVSREKKERFSLILESASTNQTSMYLCASSLSLGPVETQYFGPGTRLLVL.

CDR3 nucleotide sequence: TGTGCCACCTCCATCGGGGGCGACATTGGGACGCAGTATTTT. This sequence encodes CATSIGGDIGTQYF. The rearrangement links TRBV6-5 to TRBJ2-3; D is tentatively TRBD1 or TRBD2 (6 bases each). The CDR3 is 14 residues long. In germline, CDR1 is MNHEY, CDR2 SVGAGI. Trimming stripped 10 bases from V and 9 bases from J, with 23 bases between.

This clone is a singleton in its sample. The V and J genes are TRBV2 and TRBJ2-1; TRBD2 is a possible D gene (6 bases). The V and J ends lost 3 bases and 4 bases respectively, with 10 bases between them. The germline gives CDR1 SNHLY, CDR2 FYNNEI. CDR3 length: 14 amino acids. Here the CDR3 reads CASSERLVYNEQFF. The CDR3, as DNA: TGTGCCAGCAGTGAGAGACTAGTTTACAATGAGCAGTTCTTC.

The CDR3 coding sequence is TGCAGCGTTGGTCGCGACAGGGAGGGGACAGATACGCAGTATTTT. Translation: CSVGRDREGTDTQYF. The V call is TRBV29-1, the J call TRBJ2-3; tentatively, D is TRBD1 or TRBD2 (7 bases each). Germline CDR1 SQVTM, CDR2 ANQGSEA. The CDR3 has 15 amino acids. V was cut by 4 bases and J by 3 bases, with 17 bases left in between.

This clone was found once. The chain uses TRBV28 and TRBJ2-7; possibly TRBD2 for D (7 bases). The V end lost 7 bases, the J end lost 0 bases, and 13 bases lay between the germline ends. Germline V CDR1 and CDR2: MDHEN, SYDVKM. The CDR3 runs 14 residues. The CDR3 DNA reads TGTGCCAGCACCGAAGGGGGGGGCTCCTACGAGCAGTACTTC. This translates into CASTEGGGSYEQYF.